The T cell receptor beta chain under discussion was sequenced for a study of blood T cell repertoires in COVID-19. The length of the CDR3 is 13 residues. The germline gives CDR1 MDHEN, CDR2 SYDVKM. The ends were cut back, 6 bases at V and 2 bases at J, with 10 bases in the middle. Clones were read by immunoSEQ multiplex PCR, and TCRdb kept only the in-frame ones, dropping some. Of 200,000 or so clones in the sample, approximately 79% were seen once. Specimen: peripheral blood. The J gene is TRBJ2-5, the V gene TRBV28; D is undetermined. The TCR was taken from a man aged 55 to 70 with active or convalescent COVID-19. CDR3 amino acids: CASRGSVQETQYF. CDR3 nucleotides: TGTGCCAGCAGAGGAAGCGTACAAGAGACCCAGTACTTC.